A single sample gave rise to the 5 T cell receptor beta chains below, sequenced in a study of T cell repertoires in cytomegalovirus infection. Antigens of these TCRs are unknown. TCRdb reprocessed the reads via MiXCR and lists one record per CDR3 protein. Altogether about 700,000 distinct CDR3 sequences are present, approximately 33% being singletons, with the ten largest covering around a sixth. Sequenced here: cultured PBMCs, sampled from culture after CMV antigen stimulation. The receptors shown here come from a human donor in good health (CMV status not recorded). Some clones in this sample may be carry-over from other donors' samples.

This clonotype was seen a handful of times. This chain links TRBV11-2 with TRBJ2-3, with D possibly TRBD2 on 5 matching bases. The germline V and J ends were trimmed by 5 bases and 3 bases, with 21 bases remaining between them. The CDR3 sequence is 17 residues long. The germline gives CDR1 SGHAT, CDR2 FQNNGV. CDR3 residues: CASSPSFGVSLTDTQYF. The CDR3 DNA reads TGTGCCAGCAGCCCCTCCTTCGGGGTATCCTTAACAGATACGCAGTATTTT.

This rearrangement joins TRBV2 to TRBJ1-5; no definite D call. The germline CDR1 and CDR2 sequences are SNHLY and FYNNEI. V lost 1 base and J lost 5, with 6 bases in between. The CDR3 loop spans 13 amino acids. CDR3 in amino acids: CASSEVRDQPQHF. The CDR3 DNA follows: TGTGCCAGCAGTGAAGTTCGGGATCAGCCCCAGCATTTT.

The J gene is TRBJ2-3, the V gene TRBV20-1, with 10 positions matching TRBD2. V was pared by 6 bases and J by 3 bases, with 6 bases of the junction left unmatched. CDR3 length equals 14 residues. Germline V gene sequence: CDR1 DFQATT, CDR2 SNEGSKA (reference sequence). CDR3 protein: CSAVSGGATDTQYF. The CDR3 bases are TGCAGTGCAGTAAGCGGGGGGGCTACAGATACGCAGTATTTT.

This chain links TRBV5-6 with TRBJ2-2, with TRBD2 matching 9 bases. V was pared by 1 base and J by 7 bases, with 5 bases of the junction left unmatched. CDR1 SGHDT and CDR2 YYEEEE come from the germline V gene. There are 15 residues in the CDR3. DNA for the CDR3: TGTGCCAGCAGCTTGCTGCGGGGGGGGATCGGGGAGCTGTTTTTT. It encodes CASSLLRGGIGELFF.

This clonotype showed up just a few times. The chain employs TRBV19 and TRBJ2-5, with no clear D. The germline V gene encodes CDR1 LNHDA and CDR2 SQIVND (reference sequence). The V gene lost 8 bases and the J gene lost 5 bases, with 18 bases spanning the gap. There are 14 residues in the CDR3. The CDR3 loop reads CASPNKNSDETQYF. The DNA of the CDR3 is TGTGCCAGTCCGAACAAGAATAGTGACGAGACCCAGTACTTC.